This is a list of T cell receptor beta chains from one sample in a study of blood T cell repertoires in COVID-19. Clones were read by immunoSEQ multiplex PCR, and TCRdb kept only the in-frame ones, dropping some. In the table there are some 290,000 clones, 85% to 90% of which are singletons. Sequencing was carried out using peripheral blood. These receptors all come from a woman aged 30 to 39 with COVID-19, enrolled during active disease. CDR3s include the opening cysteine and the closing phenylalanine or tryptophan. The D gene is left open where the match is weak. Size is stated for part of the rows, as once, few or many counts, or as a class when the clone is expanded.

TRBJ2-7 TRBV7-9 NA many CASSFAGASYEQYF TGTGCCAGCAGCTTCGCGGGGGCCTCCTACGAGCAGTACTTC
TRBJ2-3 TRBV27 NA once CASSLRMGAADTQYF TGTGCCAGCAGTTTACGTATGGGGGCGGCAGATACGCAGTATTTT
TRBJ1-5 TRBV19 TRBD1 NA CASTPGGWGNQPQHF TGTGCCAGTACTCCAGGGGGCTGGGGCAATCAGCCCCAGCATTTT
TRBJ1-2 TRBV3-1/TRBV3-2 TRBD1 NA CASSPDRAYGYTF TGTGCCAGCAGCCCGGACAGGGCTTATGGCTACACCTTC
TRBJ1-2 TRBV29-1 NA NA CSVGADSYGYTF TGCAGCGTTGGGGCAGACAGCTATGGCTACACCTTC
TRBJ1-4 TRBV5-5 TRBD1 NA CASSTLGTGGLNEKLFF TGTGCCAGCAGTACCTTGGGGACAGGGGGCCTTAATGAAAAACTGTTTTTT
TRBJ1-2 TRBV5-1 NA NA CASRQENYGYTF TGCGCCAGCAGACAGGAAAACTATGGCTACACCTTC
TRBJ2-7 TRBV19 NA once CASSNHVSDEQYF TGTGCCAGTAGTAACCACGTGAGCGACGAGCAGTACTTC
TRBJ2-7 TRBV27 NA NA CASSLSPSPSYEQYF TGTGCCAGCAGTTTATCCCCTAGCCCCTCCTACGAGCAGTACTTC
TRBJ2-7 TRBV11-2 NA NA CASSLDLGQAYEQYF TGTGCCAGCAGCTTAGATCTTGGCCAGGCCTACGAGCAGTACTTC
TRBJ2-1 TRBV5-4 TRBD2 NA CASSFGTSGANEQFF TGTGCCAGCAGCTTCGGGACTAGCGGGGCTAATGAGCAGTTCTTC
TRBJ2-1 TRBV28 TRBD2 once CASCRGGSGNEQFF TGTGCCAGCTGCCGCGGGGGTTCGGGTAATGAGCAGTTCTTC
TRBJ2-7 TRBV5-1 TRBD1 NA CASSLLQGGEQYF TGCGCCAGCAGCTTGTTACAGGGGGGCGAGCAGTACTTC
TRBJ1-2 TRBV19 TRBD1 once CASRSDREVNGYTF TGTGCCAGTAGGTCGGACAGGGAAGTAAATGGCTACACCTTC
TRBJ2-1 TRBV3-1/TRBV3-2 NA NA CASSQYIDEGRRFYNEQFF TGTGCCAGCAGCCAATATATCGACGAGGGGAGGAGATTCTACAATGAGCAGTTCTTC
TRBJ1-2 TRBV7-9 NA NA CASSSRDGYTF TGTGCCAGCAGCTCCCGGGATGGCTACACCTTC
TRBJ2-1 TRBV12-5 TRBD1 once CASGLTLYPPGTGSYNEQFF TGTGCTAGTGGTTTGACACTCTACCCCCCCGGGACAGGGTCCTACAATGAGCAGTTCTTC
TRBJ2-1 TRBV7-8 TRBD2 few CASSPLGLGYGEQFF TGTGCCAGCAGCCCCCTGGGACTAGGGTACGGTGAGCAGTTCTTC
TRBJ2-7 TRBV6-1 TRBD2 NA CASSEMGGGFYEQYF TGTGCCAGCAGTGAAATGGGGGGAGGGTTCTACGAGCAGTACTTC
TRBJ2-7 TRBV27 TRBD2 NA CASSLTKREGGYEQYF TGTGCCAGCAGTTTAACCAAGCGGGAGGGCGGTTACGAGCAGTACTTC
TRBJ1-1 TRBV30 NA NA CAWFTGTSTEAFF TGTGCCTGGTTTACCGGGACATCCACTGAAGCTTTCTTT
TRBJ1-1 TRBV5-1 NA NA CASSLGEGIKTEAFF TGCGCCAGCAGCTTGGGGGAGGGGATCAAGACTGAAGCTTTCTTT
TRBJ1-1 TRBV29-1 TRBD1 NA CSGGQGMNTEAFF TGCAGCGGAGGACAGGGGATGAACACTGAAGCTTTCTTT
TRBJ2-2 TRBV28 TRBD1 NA CASSRTGGGGELFF TGTGCCAGCAGTCGGACAGGGGGTGGCGGGGAGCTGTTTTTT
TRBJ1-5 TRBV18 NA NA CASSGSPGAQPQHF TGTGCCAGCTCAGGTAGTCCAGGCGCTCAGCCCCAGCATTTT
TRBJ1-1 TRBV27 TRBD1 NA CASRLTGGGTEAFF TGTGCCAGCAGGTTGACAGGGGGAGGTACTGAAGCTTTCTTT
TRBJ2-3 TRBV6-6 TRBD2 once CASRRREGTDTQYF TGTGCCAGCAGGAGGCGGGAGGGCACAGATACGCAGTATTTT
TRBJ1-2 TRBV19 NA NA CASSITGICTF TGTGCCAGTAGTATCACAGGGATTTGCACCTTC
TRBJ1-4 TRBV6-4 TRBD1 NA CASPSRVQGDYNEKLFF TGTGCCAGCCCGAGCCGAGTACAGGGGGATTATAATGAAAAACTGTTTTTT
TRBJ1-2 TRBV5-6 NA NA CASSLTVPDGYTF TGTGCCAGCAGCTTGACAGTCCCGGATGGCTACACCTTC
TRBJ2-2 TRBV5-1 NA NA CASSFTANTGELFF TGCGCCAGCAGCTTCACAGCCAACACCGGGGAGCTGTTTTTT
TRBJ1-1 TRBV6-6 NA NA CASQRGQPTEAFF TGTGCCAGCCAAAGGGGTCAGCCCACTGAAGCTTTCTTT
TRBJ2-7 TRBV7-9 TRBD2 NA CASRGLAGWGEQYF TGTGCCAGCAGAGGACTAGCGGGGTGGGGCGAGCAGTACTTC
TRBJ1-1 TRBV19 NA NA CASIVRRGGAADTEAFF TGTGCCAGTATCGTCAGGAGGGGAGGGGCAGCGGACACTGAAGCTTTCTTT
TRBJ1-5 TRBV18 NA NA CASSPDRNQPQHF TGTGCCAGCTCCCCCGACAGGAACCAGCCCCAGCATTTT
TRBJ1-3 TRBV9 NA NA CASSVGTDRPGNTIYF TGTGCCAGCAGCGTAGGGACAGACAGGCCTGGAAACACCATATATTTT
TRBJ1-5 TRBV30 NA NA CAWSVGAGHQPQHF TGTGCCTGGAGTGTGGGGGCAGGTCATCAGCCCCAGCATTTT
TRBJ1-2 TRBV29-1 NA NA CSVETGQNYGYTF TGCAGCGTTGAAACAGGACAAAACTATGGCTACACCTTC
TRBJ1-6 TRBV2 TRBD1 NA CASRPGQGAISPLHF TGTGCCAGCAGACCCGGACAGGGGGCGATTTCACCCCTCCACTTT
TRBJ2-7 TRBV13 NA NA CASSLGTNSYEQYF TGTGCCAGCAGCTTAGGGACTAATTCCTACGAGCAGTACTTC
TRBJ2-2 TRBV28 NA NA CASSFQRTASRELFF TGTGCCAGCAGTTTTCAACGGACAGCCTCCCGGGAGCTGTTTTTT
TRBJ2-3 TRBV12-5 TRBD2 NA CASGFQGLAGAGDTQYF TGTGCTAGTGGTTTTCAGGGACTAGCGGGAGCGGGAGATACGCAGTATTTT
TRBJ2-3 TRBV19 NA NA CASSISGTTDTQYF TGTGCCAGTAGTATAAGCGGAACCACAGATACGCAGTATTTT
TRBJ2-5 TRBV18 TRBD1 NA CASSPYRGTETQYF TGTGCCAGCTCACCCTACAGGGGTACGGAGACCCAGTACTTC
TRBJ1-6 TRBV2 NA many CASSDGTPNSPLHF TGTGCCAGCAGTGACGGGACACCAAATTCACCCCTCCACTTT
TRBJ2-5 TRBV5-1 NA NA CASSLGGTHGQETQYF TGCGCCAGCAGCCTTGGCGGGACTCATGGCCAAGAGACCCAGTACTTC
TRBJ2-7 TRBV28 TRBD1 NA CASSSRTGQGAYEQYF TGTGCCAGCAGTTCCAGGACAGGGCAGGGGGCCTACGAGCAGTACTTC
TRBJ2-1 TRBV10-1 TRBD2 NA CASSDALAGDDEQFF TGCGCCAGCAGTGATGCCCTAGCGGGAGACGATGAGCAGTTCTTC
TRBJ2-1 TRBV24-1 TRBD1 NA CATSDFRQGTFF TGTGCCACCAGTGATTTCCGACAGGGGACGTTCTTC
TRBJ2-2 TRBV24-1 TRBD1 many CATSQGAKTGELFF TGTGCCACCTCCCAGGGGGCGAAAACCGGGGAGCTGTTTTTT
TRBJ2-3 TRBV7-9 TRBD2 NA CASSFGLAATDTQYF TGTGCCAGCAGCTTCGGACTAGCGGCCACAGATACGCAGTATTTT
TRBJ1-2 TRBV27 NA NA CASSRDRASHPYGYTF TGTGCCAGCAGCCGAGACAGAGCCTCACACCCTTATGGCTACACCTTC
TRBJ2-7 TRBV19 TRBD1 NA CASRSVGQGAAEQYF TGTGCCAGTAGATCAGTGGGACAGGGGGCGGCCGAGCAGTACTTC